What follows is one T cell receptor beta chain and its context. The data belong to a study of T cells in tuberculosis. Overall study: IGRA-negative adolescents, IGRA-positive adolescents with latent tuberculosis and adults with active tuberculosis formed this South African cohort. Within 7 days of starting treatment, or before, PBMC were stored.

V lost 6 bases, J lost 5 bases, and 21 bases lay in between. The CDR3 covers 16 residues. The V gene's germline CDR1 is KGHSH and CDR2 LQKENI. Regarding time point: new active TB diagnosis, blood taken before or within 7 days of starting treatment. This table comes from immunoSEQ multiplex PCR, and its TCRdb copy is limited to in-frame clones, with some not included. Of approximately 46,000 clones in the sample, about 95% were seen once. The chain is built from TRBV18 and TRBJ2-3, with D maybe TRBD2 (5 bases). This TCR was recovered from an adult with tuberculosis. This specimen consisted of PBMCs, obtained at tuberculosis diagnosis. CDR3 sequence: CASSRQSSGIRDTQYF. CDR3 bases: TGTGCCAGCTCGCGACAAAGTTCGGGAATAAGAGATACGCAGTATTTT.